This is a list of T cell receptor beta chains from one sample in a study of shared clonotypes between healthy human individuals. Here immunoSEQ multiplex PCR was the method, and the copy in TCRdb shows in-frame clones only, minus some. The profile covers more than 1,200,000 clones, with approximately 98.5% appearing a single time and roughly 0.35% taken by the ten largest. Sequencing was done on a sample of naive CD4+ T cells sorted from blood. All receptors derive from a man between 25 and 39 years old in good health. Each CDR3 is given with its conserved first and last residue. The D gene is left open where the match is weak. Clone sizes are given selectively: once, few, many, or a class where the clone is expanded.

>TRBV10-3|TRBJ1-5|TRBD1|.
TGTGCCATCAGGGCAGGGGGCCCCGATCAGCCCCAGCATTTT
CAIRAGGPDQPQHF
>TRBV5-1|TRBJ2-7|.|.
TGCGCCAGCAGCTTGGAATGGGGAGGCGAGCAGTACTTC
CASSLEWGGEQYF
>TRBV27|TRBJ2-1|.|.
TGTGCCAGCAGCCCTCATAGGGGCGATAACAATGAGCAGTTCTTC
CASSPHRGDNNEQFF
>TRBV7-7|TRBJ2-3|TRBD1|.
TGTGCTAGCAGCTTAGGGGGCCCGGGGACCGATACGCAGTATTTT
CASSLGGPGTDTQYF
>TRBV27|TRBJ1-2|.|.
TGTGCCAGCTTCGCAGCGGGCCGAGCTAACTATGGCTACACCTTC
CASFAAGRANYGYTF
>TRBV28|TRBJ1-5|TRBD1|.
TGTGCCAGCAGCAAAGACAGGGGAGGAGGTCAGCCCCAGCATTTT
CASSKDRGGGQPQHF
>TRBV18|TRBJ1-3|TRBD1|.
TGTGCCAGCTCACCATCGACAGGGTCTGGAAACACCATATATTTT
CASSPSTGSGNTIYF
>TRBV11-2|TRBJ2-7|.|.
TGTGCCAGCAGCTTTAATTCTGGGGTATACGACGAGCAGTACTTC
CASSFNSGVYDEQYF
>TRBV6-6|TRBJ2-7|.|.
TGTGCCAGCAGTCCCTTCTACGAGCAGTACTTC
CASSPFYEQYF
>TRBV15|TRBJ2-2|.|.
TGTGCCACCAGCAGACTCGGGGTGAGCCTGAACACCGGGGAGCTGTTTTTT
CATSRLGVSLNTGELFF
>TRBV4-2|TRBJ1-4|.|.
TGTGCCAGCAGCCAAGGGGCAGGTGAAAAACTGTTTTTT
CASSQGAGEKLFF
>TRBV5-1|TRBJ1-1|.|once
TGCGCCAGCAGCTTGGCCCCTCGGGGGGAGAACACTGAAGCTTTCTTT
CASSLAPRGENTEAFF
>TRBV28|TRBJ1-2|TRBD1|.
TGTGCCAGCAGTCCGACAGGGACCTATGGCTACACCTTC
CASSPTGTYGYTF
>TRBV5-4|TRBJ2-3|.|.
TGTGCCAGCAGCTTGATCGGTGGGGCTAGCACAGATACGCAGTATTTT
CASSLIGGASTDTQYF
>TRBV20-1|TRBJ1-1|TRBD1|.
TGCAGAGCCGACAGGGGCACTGAAGCTTTCTTT
CRADRGTEAFF
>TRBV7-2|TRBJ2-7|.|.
TGTGCCAGCAGCCAGGAGACAGGGAGGTTCCACGAGCAGTACTTC
CASSQETGRFHEQYF
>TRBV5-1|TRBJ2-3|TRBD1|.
TGCGCCAGCAGCTTGACAGGGGTTGGAGATACGCAGTATTTT
CASSLTGVGDTQYF
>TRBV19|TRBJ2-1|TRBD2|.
TGTGCCAGTAGTATGGTGCTAGCGGGAGTATTCGATGAGCAGTTCTTC
CASSMVLAGVFDEQFF
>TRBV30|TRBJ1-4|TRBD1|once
TGTGCCTGGAGCGAGACAGGGAGAAGGGAAAAACTGTTTTTT
CAWSETGRREKLFF
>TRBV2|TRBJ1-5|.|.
TGTGCCAGCAGTCCGACAGGAATGGGCAATCAGCCCCAGCATTTT
CASSPTGMGNQPQHF
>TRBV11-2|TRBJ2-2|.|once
TGTGCCAGCAGCTTAGGGCTTCACGCTAACACCGGGGAGCTGTTTTTT
CASSLGLHANTGELFF
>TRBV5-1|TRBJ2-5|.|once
TGCGCCAGCGGAACAGGCCCTCCCCAAGAGACCCAGTACTTC
CASGTGPPQETQYF
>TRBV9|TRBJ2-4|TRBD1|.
TGTGCCAGCAGCGCGGGACAGGGTCTACACATTCAGTACTTC
CASSAGQGLHIQYF
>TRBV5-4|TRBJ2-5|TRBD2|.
TGTGCCAGCAGCGTAGGGGGACTAGCGGGAGGGATAGGAGAGACCCAGTACTTC
CASSVGGLAGGIGETQYF
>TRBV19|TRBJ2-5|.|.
TGTGCCAGTAAGGACAGTAAAAAAAGGGCAGAGACCCAGTACTTC
CASKDSKKRAETQYF
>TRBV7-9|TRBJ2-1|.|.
TGTGCCAGCAGCTTAGCTGGGGGAGCCTACAATGAGCAGTTCTTC
CASSLAGGAYNEQFF
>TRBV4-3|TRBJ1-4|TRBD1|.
TGCGCCAGCAGCCAAAGAGACAGGGGTAATGAAAAACTGTTTTTT
CASSQRDRGNEKLFF
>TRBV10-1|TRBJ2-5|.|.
TGCGCCAGCAGTGAGTCTCCGGACTTGGGGATGACCCAGTACTTC
CASSESPDLGMTQYF
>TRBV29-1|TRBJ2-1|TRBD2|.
TGCAGCGTTACCCAAGCGGGGAGCTCCTACAATGAGCAGTTCTTC
CSVTQAGSSYNEQFF
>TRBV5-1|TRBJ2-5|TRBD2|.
TGCGCCAGCAGCTTGGAAGCTAGCGGGAATGGGGCCCAGTACTTC
CASSLEASGNGAQYF
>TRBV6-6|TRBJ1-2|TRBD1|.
TGTGCCAGCAGTGGCGACAGGGCTAACTATGGCTACACCTTC
CASSGDRANYGYTF
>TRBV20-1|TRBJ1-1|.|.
TGCAGTGCTAGAGATCGGAATGAAGCTTTCTTT
CSARDRNEAFF
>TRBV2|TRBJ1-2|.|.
TGTGCCAGCAGTGCTTACCGACCTCTCAATGGCTACACCTTC
CASSAYRPLNGYTF
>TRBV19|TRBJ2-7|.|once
TGTGCCAGTAGTTATAGGGGAGAGCCGCACGAGCAGTACTTC
CASSYRGEPHEQYF
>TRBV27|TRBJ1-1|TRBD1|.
TGTGCCAGCAGTCCTGACAGGGGGAGACAGAACACTGAAGCTTTCTTT
CASSPDRGRQNTEAFF
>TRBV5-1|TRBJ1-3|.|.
TGCGCCAGCAGCTTTGGGGGCTCTGGAAACACCATATATTTT
CASSFGGSGNTIYF
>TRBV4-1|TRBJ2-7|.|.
TGCGCCAGCAGCCAAGTTACGGTGGTGGACGAGCAGTACTTC
CASSQVTVVDEQYF
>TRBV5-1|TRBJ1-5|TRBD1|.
TGCGCCAGCAGCTTGGCCCCGACAGGGGGTCAAGGTCAGCCCCAGCATTTT
CASSLAPTGGQGQPQHF
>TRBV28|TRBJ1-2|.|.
TGTGCCAGCAGTTCCCCTGGGAGGGGCCAAGTAAGTGGCTACACCTTC
CASSSPGRGQVSGYTF
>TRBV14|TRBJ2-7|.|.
TGTGCCAGCAGCTCCGGGACGGGCCTCGGGGAGCAGTACTTC
CASSSGTGLGEQYF
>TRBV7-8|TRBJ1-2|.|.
TGTGCCAGCAGGTCCAGGGGATCCTATGGCTACACCTTC
CASRSRGSYGYTF
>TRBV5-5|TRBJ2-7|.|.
TGTGCCAGCAGGGATCGGCCGGTGATAACCTACGAGCAGTACTTC
CASRDRPVITYEQYF
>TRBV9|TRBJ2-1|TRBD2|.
TGTGCCAGCAGCGCACTAGCGGGAGTATTTGGTGAGCAGTTCTTC
CASSALAGVFGEQFF
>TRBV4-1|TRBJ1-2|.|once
TGCGCCAGCAGCCGTAGGAGCGACTATGGCTACACCTTC
CASSRRSDYGYTF
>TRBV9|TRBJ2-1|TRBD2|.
TGTGCCAGCAGCGTGGGACTAGCGGTCAATGAGCAGTTCTTC
CASSVGLAVNEQFF
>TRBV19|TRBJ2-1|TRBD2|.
TGTGCCAGTAGTATGGTTAGCGGGAGAGGGAGGGAGCAGTTCTTC
CASSMVSGRGREQFF